The clone carrying this TCR beta chain was picked up a small number of times. Its specificity is not known. V was trimmed by 1 base and J by 4 bases, leaving 17 bases between them. The CDR3 is 17 residues long. CDR1 LGHNA and CDR2 YNFKEQ come from the germline V gene. TCRdb reanalysed the reads using MiXCR and keeps one entry per CDR3 protein. Among about 570,000 distinct CDR3 sequences listed, around two fifths were seen once. This entry comes from a study of T cell repertoires in cytomegalovirus infection. Whole-study context: Peptides in the study included HLA-C-restricted and HLA-B-restricted CMV epitopes. Matching HLA type, along with CMV infection, was indicated by public TCR beta signatures.

General study results and limits: Across the ex vivo response, the dominant clonotypes were HLA-C-restricted CMV-specific TCR beta clonotypes. Using cumulative public TCR beta family frequency, the authors identified those who carried CMV together with the relevant HLA.

The clonotype originates from a human donor in good health (CMV status not recorded). Some clones in this sample may be carry-over from other donors' samples. The source material was cultured PBMCs, sampled from culture after CMV antigen stimulation. The chain links TRBV4-2 to TRBJ2-4; possible D gene TRBD1, 5 bases. CDR3 DNA sequence: TGTGCCAGCAGCCAAGGTGTGGACACCCTGGGGAAAAACATTCAGTACTTC. Protein: CASSQGVDTLGKNIQYF.